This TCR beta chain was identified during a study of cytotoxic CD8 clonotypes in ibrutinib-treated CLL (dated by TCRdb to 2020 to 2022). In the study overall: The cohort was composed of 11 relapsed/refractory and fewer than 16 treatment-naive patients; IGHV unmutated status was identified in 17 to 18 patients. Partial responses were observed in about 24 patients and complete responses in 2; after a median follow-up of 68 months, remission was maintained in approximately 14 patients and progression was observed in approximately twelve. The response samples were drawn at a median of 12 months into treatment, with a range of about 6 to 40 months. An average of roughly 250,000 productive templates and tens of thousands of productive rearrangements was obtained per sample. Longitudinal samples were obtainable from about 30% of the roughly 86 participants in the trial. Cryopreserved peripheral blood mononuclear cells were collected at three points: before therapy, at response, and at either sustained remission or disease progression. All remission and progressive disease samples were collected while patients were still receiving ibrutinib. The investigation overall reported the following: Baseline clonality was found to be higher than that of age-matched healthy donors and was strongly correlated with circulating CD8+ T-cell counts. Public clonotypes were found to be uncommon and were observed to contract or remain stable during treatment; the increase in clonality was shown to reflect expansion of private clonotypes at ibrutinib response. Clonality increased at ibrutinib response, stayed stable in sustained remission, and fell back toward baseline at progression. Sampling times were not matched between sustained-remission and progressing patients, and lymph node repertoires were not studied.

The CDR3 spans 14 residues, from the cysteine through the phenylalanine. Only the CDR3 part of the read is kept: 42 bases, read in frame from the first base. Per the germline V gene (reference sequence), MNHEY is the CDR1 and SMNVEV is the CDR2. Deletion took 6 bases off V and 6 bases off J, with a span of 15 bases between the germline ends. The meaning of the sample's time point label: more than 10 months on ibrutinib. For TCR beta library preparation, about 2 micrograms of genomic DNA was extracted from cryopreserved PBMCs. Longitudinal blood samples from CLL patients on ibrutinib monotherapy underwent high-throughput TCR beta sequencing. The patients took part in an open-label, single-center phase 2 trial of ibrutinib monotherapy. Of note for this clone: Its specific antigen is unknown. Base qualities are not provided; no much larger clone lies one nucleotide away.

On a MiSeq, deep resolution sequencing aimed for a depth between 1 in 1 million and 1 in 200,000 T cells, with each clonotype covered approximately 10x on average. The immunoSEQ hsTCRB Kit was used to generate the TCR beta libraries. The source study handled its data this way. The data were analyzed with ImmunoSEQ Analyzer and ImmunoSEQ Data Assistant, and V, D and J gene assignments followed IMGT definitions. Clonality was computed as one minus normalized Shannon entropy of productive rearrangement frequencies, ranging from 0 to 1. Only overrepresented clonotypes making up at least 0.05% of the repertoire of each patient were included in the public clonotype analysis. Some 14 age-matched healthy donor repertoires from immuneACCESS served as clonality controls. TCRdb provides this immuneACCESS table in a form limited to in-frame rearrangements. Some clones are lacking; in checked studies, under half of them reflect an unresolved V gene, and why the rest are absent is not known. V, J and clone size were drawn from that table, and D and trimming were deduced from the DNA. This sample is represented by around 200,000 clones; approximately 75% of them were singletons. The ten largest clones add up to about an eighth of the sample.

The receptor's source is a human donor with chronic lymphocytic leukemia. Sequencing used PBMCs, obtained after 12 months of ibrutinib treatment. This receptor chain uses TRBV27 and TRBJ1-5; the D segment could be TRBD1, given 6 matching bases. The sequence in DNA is TGTGCCAGCAGGTACTCAGGGGAGGCTCAGCCCCAGCATTTT. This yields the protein CASRYSGEAQPQHF.